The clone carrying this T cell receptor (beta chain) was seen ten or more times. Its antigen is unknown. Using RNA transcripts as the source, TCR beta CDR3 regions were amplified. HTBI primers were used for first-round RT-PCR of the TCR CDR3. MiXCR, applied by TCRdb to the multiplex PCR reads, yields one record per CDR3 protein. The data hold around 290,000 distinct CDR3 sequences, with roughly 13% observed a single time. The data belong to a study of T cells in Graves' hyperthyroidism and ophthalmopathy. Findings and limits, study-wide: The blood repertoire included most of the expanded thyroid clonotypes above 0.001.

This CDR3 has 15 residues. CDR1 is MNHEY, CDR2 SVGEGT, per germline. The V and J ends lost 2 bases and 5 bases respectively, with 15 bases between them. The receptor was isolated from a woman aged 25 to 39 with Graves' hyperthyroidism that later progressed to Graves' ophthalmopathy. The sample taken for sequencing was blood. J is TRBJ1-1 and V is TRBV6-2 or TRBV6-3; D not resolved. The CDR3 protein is CASSYGIGRTTEAFF. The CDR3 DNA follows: TGTGCCAGCAGTTACGGAATAGGGAGGACGACTGAAGCTTTCTTT.